The 11 T cell receptor beta chains given below trace back to one sample, sequenced in a study of T cells in Graves' hyperthyroidism and ophthalmopathy. Authors of the study amplified TCR beta CDR3 regions from RNA transcripts. The HTBI primer set was used in a first-round RT-PCR of the TCR CDR3. TCRdb re-derived calls from the multiplex PCR reads in MiXCR, one entry per CDR3 protein. The table shows 350,000 to 400,000 distinct CDR3 sequences, with approximately 20% occurring only once. Sequences were obtained from blood. These receptors came from a woman younger than 35 with Graves' hyperthyroidism.

At least ten counts were recorded for this clonotype. The chain recombines TRBV20-1 with TRBJ2-7; 10 bases fit TRBD2. V lost 2 bases to trimming and J lost 6 bases; unmatched junction nucleotides: 4. Per the germline V gene, CDR1 is DFQATT and CDR2 is SNEGSKA (reference sequence). The CDR3 sequence is 13 residues long. The chain's CDR3 is CSARLAGAFEQYF. Written as DNA, the CDR3 is TGCAGTGCTAGACTAGCGGGGGCCTTCGAGCAGTACTTC.

This clonotype has at least ten counts. The chain joins TRBV20-1 to TRBJ2-3; TRBD2 agrees at 7 bases. The CDR3 is made up of 14 amino acids. Germline V lookup: CDR1 DFQATT, CDR2 SNEGSKA (reference sequence). With V trimmed by 7 bases and J by 1 base, 8 bases remained unmatched. CDR3 sequence reads: CSVPSGDRTDTQYF. DNA for the CDR3: TGCAGTGTTCCTAGCGGCGACCGCACAGATACGCAGTATTTT.

This clonotype was counted only a few times. One end of the junction does not line up with germline, which may come from a read error. This rearrangement joins TRBV20-1 to TRBJ2-4, with D unclear. This CDR3 contains 12 residues. Germline V gene sequence: CDR1 DFQATT, CDR2 SNEGSKA (reference sequence). The CDR3 loop is CSEGQAKNIKYF. CDR3 nucleotides: TGCAGTGAAGGGCAAGCCAAAAACATTAAGTACTTC.

This clonotype was seen ten or more times. This chain joins TRBV7-3 and TRBJ2-5; tentatively, D is TRBD2 (6 bases). The CDR3 sequence is 14 residues long. Per the germline V gene, CDR1 is SGHTA and CDR2 is FQGTGA. Trimming took 2 bases from V and 3 from J, leaving 10 bases between them. This CDR3 is CASSLPGVKETQYF. The CDR3 coding sequence is TGTGCCAGCAGCTTACCGGGGGTCAAAGAGACCCAGTACTTC.

This clonotype was recorded at least ten times. This chain joins TRBV13 and TRBJ2-7; the D gene is possibly TRBD2 (5 bases). The CDR3 consists of 16 residues. Per the germline V gene, CDR1 is PRHDT and CDR2 is FYEKMQ (reference sequence). The V gene lost 0 bases and the J gene lost 5 bases, with 17 bases spanning the gap. The DNA for the CDR3 is TGTGCCAGCAGCTTAGGGTCTTTGCGGGCCACAGACGAGCAGTACTTC. Protein sequence: CASSLGSLRATDEQYF.

This clonotype came up many times. The V gene is TRBV12-3 or TRBV12-4, the J gene TRBJ1-1, with D unresolved. The CDR3 has 11 residues. Trimming shortened V by 6 bases and J by 8 bases, and 10 bases separated the two germline ends. The CDR3 bases are TGTGCCAGCAGCCTAACCGTGGAAGCTTTCTTT. This codes for CASSLTVEAFF.

This clonotype was observed at least ten times. The V gene is TRBV29-1, the J gene TRBJ1-1; possible D gene TRBD1, 6 bases. CDR1 and CDR2 (germline): SQVTM, ANQGSEA. CDR3 length: 14 residues. Trimming left V 6 bases short and J 0 bases short, with 14 bases between. The CDR3 coding sequence is TGCAGCGTCATGGGGGGCGCGATGAACACTGAAGCTTTCTTT. It encodes CSVMGGAMNTEAFF. The variable domain in full, with the rest retrieved from reference TRBV29-1 and TRBJ1-1, is SAVISQKPSRDICQRGTSLTIQCQVDSQVTMMFWYRQQPGQSLTLIATANQGSEATYESGFVIDKFPISRPNLTFSTLTVSNMSPEDSSIYLCSVMGGAMNTEAFFGQGTRLTVV.

This clonotype came up many times. The J gene is TRBJ2-2, the V gene TRBV2; D is ambiguous. V was shortened by 5 bases and J by 7 bases, with 11 bases between the two germline ends. The CDR3 totals 13 residues. CDR1 SNHLY and CDR2 FYNNEI come from the germline V gene. CDR3 residues: CASSRLVYGELFF. CDR3 in DNA: TGTGCCAGCAGTCGCCTCGTTTACGGGGAGCTGTTTTTT.

In this sample, this clonotype turned up many times. The chain recombines TRBV5-1 with TRBJ1-2; TRBD1 might be the D (5 bases). The germline V gene encodes CDR1 SGHRS and CDR2 YFSETQ. With 4 bases removed from V and 0 bases from J, the gap between germline ends came to 13 bases. CDR3 length: 15 amino acids. Written as DNA, the CDR3 is TGCGCCAGCAGCCTGGGGACGGACGCTAACTATGGCTACACCTTC. As protein: CASSLGTDANYGYTF.

This clonotype was picked up many times. This chain links TRBV4-2 with TRBJ2-5; 10 nucleotides line up with TRBD2. Trimming removed 1 base from V and 5 bases from J; junction bases left unmatched: 10. Germline V gene lookup returns CDR1 LGHNA and CDR2 YNFKEQ. The CDR3 spans 17 residues. The CDR3 protein is CASSQGEAGGLVETQYF. The CDR3 nucleotides read TGTGCCAGCAGCCAAGGGGAAGCGGGGGGGCTCGTGGAGACCCAGTACTTC.

This clonotype appeared many times. The chain carries TRBV19 and TRBJ2-7; D possibly corresponds to TRBD2 (5 bases). CDR1 is LNHDA and CDR2 is SQIVND in the germline V gene (reference sequence). The V and J ends lost 4 bases and 7 bases respectively, with 17 bases between them. The CDR3 spans 14 residues. CDR3 DNA sequence: TGTGCCAGTAGTAGAAAGACGGGGTCCGGGGAGCAGTACTTC. Translating gives CASSRKTGSGEQYF.